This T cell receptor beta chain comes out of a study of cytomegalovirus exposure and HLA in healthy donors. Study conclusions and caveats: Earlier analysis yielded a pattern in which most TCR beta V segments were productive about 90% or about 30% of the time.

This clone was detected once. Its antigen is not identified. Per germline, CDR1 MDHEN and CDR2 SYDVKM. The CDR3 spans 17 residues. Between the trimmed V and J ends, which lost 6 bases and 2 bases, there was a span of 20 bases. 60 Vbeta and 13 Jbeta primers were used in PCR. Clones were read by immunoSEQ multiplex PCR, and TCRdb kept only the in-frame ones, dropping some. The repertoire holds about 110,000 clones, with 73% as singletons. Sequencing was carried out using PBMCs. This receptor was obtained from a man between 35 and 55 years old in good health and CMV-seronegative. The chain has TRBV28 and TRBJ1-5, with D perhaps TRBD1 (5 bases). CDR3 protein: CASSRGTLIIGNQPQHF. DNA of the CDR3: TGTGCCAGCAGCCGTGGGACTTTAATTATTGGCAATCAGCCCCAGCATTTT.